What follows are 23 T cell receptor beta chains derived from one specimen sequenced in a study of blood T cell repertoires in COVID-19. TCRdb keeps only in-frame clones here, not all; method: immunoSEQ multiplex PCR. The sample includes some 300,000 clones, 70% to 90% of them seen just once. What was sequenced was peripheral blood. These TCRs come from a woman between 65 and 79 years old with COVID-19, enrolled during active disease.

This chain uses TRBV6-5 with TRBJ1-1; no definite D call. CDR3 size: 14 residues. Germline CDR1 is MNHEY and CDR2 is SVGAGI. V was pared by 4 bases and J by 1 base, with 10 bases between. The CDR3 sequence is CASSSGGRNTEAFF. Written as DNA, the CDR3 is TGTGCCAGCAGTTCGGGCGGGAGGAACACTGAAGCTTTCTTT.

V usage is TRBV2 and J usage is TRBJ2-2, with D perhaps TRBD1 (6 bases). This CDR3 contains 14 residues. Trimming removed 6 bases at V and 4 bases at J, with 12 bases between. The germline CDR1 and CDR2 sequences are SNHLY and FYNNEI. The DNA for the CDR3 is TGTGCCAGCAGGACACAGGGTTTCACCGGGGAGCTGTTTTTT. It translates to CASRTQGFTGELFF.

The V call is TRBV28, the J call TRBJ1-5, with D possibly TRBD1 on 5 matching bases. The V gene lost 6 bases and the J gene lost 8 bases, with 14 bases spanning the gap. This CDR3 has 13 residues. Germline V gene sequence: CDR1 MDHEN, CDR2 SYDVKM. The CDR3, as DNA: TGTGCCAGCAGCCCGGGGGTGTGGGAGCCCCAGCATTTT. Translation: CASSPGVWEPQHF.

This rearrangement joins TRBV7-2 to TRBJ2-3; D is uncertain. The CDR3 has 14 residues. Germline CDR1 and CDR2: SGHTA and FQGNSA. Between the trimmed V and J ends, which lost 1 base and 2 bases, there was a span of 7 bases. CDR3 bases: TGTGCCAGCAGCTTAGTGCGCTTCACAGATACGCAGTATTTT. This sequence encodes CASSLVRFTDTQYF. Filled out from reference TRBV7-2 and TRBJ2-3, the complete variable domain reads GAGVSQSPSNKVTEKGKDVELRCDPISGHTALYWYRQSLGQGLEFLIYFQGNSAPDKSGLPSDRFSAERTGGSVSTLTIQRTQQEDSAVYLCASSLVRFTDTQYFGPGTRLTVL.

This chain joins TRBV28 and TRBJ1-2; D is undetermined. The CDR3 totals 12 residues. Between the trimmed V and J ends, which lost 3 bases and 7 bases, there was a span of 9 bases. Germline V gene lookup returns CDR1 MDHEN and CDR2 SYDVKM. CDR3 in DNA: TGTGCCAGCAGTTTGGACGCGGGTGGCTACACCTTC. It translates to CASSLDAGGYTF.

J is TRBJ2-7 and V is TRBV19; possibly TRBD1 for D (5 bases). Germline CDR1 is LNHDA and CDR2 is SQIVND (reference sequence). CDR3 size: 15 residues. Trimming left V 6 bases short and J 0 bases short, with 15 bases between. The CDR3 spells CASSNRQSPSYEQYF. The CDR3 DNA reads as TGTGCCAGTAGCAACCGACAGAGCCCCTCCTACGAGCAGTACTTC.

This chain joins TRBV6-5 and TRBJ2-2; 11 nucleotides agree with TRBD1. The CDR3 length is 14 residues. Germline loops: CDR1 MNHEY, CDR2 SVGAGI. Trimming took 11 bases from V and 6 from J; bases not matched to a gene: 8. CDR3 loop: CASEGTGGAGELFF. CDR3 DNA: TGTGCCTCAGAGGGGACAGGGGGAGCCGGGGAGCTGTTTTTT.

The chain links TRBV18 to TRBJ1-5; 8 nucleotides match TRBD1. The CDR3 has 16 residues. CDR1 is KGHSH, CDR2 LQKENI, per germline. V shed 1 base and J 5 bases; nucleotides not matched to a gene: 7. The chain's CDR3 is CASSPLQQGVHQPQHF. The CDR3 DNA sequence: TGTGCCAGCTCACCACTCCAACAGGGGGTCCATCAGCCCCAGCATTTT.

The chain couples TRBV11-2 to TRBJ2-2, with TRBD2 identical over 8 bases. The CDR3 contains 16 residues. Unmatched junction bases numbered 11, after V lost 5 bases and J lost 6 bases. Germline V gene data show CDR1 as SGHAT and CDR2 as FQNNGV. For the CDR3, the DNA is TGTGCCAGCAGCGCGCCGGGACTAGAGAGTTCCGGGGAGCTGTTTTTT. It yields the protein CASSAPGLESSGELFF.

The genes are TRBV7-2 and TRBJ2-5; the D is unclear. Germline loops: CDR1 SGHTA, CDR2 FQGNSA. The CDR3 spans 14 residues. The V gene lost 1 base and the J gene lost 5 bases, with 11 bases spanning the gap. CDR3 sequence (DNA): TGTGCCAGCAGCTTAGGACCGCTGAGGGAGACCCAGTACTTC. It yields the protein CASSLGPLRETQYF.

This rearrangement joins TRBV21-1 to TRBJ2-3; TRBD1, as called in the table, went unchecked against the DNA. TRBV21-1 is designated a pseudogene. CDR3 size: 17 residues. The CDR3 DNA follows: TGTGCCAGCAGCGCCTTAAGACAGAGGGGGCCCACAGATACGCAGTATTTT. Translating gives CASSALRQRGPTDTQYF.

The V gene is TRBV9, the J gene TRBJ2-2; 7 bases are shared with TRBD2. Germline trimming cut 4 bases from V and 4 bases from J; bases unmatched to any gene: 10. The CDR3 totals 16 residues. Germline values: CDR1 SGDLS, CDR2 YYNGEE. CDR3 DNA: TGTGCCAGCAGCCCCGCGGGGGTGGGTAGCACCGGGGAGCTGTTTTTT. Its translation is CASSPAGVGSTGELFF.

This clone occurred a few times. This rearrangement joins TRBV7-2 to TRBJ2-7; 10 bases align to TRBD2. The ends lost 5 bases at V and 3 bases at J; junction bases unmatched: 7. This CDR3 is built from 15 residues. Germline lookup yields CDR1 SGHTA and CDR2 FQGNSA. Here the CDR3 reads CASSPGTSAVYEQYF. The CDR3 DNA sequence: TGTGCCAGCAGCCCAGGGACTAGCGCCGTCTACGAGCAGTACTTC.

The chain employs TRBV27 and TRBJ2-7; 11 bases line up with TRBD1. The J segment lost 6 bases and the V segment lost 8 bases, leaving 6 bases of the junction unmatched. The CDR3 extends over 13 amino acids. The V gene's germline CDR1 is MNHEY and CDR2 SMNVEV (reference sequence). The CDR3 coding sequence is TGTGCCAGCGGAGGGGGACAGGGGGTCGAGCAGTACTTC. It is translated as CASGGGQGVEQYF.

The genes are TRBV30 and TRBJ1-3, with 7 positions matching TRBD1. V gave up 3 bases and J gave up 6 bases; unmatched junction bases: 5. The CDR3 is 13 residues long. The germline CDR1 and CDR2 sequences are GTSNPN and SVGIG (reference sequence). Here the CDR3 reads CAWRLQGENTIYF. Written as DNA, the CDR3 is TGTGCCTGGAGACTTCAGGGGGAAAACACCATATATTTT.

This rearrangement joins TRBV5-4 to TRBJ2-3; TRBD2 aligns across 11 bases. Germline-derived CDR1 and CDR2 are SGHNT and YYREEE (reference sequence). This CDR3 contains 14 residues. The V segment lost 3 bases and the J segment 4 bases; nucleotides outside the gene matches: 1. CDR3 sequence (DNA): TGTGCCAGCAGCTCGGGACTAGCGGCAGATACGCAGTATTTT. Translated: CASSSGLAADTQYF.

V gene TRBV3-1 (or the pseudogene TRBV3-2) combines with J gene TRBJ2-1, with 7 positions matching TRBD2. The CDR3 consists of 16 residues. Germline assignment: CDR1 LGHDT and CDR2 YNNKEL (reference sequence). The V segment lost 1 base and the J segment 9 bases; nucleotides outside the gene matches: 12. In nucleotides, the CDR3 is TGTGCCAGCAGCCAAGGAGGCGGGGGATGGATGGGTGAGCAGTTCTTC. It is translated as CASSQGGGGWMGEQFF.

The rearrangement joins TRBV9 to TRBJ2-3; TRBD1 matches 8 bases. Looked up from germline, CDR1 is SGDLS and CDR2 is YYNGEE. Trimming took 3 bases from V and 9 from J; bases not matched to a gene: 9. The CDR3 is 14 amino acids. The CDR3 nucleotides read TGTGCCAGCAGCGAGGGACAGGTCGAAACGACGCAGTATTTT. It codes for CASSEGQVETTQYF.

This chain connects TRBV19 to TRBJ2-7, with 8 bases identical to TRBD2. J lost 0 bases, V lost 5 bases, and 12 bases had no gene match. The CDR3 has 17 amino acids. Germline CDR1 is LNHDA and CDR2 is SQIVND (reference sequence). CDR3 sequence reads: CASSPNSGGPSSYEQYF. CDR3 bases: TGTGCCAGTAGTCCCAACTCGGGGGGGCCCAGCTCCTACGAGCAGTACTTC.

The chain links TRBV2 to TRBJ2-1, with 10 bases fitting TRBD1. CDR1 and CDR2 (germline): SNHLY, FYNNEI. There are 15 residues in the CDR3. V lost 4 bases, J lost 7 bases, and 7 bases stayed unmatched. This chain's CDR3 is CASSADRGRENEQFF. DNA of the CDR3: TGTGCCAGCAGTGCCGACAGGGGGCGCGAGAATGAGCAGTTCTTC.

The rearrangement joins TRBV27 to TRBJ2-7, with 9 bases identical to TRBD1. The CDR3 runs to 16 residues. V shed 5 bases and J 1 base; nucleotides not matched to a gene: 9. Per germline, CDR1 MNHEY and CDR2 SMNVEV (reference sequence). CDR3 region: CASSPNSGQGSYEQYF. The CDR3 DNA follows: TGTGCCAGCAGTCCCAATAGCGGACAGGGGTCCTACGAGCAGTACTTC.

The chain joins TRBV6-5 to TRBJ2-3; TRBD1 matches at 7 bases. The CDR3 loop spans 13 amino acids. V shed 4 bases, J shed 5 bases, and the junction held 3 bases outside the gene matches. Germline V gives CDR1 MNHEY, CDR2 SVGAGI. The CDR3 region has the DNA TGTGCCAGCAGTTTGGGACAGATAGATACGCAGTATTTT. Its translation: CASSLGQIDTQYF.

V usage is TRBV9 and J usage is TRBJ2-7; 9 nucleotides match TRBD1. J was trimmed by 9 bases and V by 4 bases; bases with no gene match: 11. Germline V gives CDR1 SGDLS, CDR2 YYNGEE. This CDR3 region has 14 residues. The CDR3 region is CASSPRTGVERQYF. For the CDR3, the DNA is TGTGCCAGCAGCCCGAGGACAGGGGTGGAGCGGCAGTACTTC.